The 10 T cell receptor beta chains below come from one sample, sequenced in a study of T cells in Graves' hyperthyroidism and ophthalmopathy. RNA transcripts served as the template for amplifying TCR beta CDR3 regions. First-round RT-PCR targeting the TCR CDR3 was performed with the HTBI primer set. TCRdb itself ran the multiplex PCR reads through MiXCR, one entry per CDR3 protein. The sample records 450,000 to 700,000 distinct CDR3 sequences, just over 45% being singletons. Material: peripheral blood or thyroid tissue (not recorded which). The receptors come from a woman aged 18-29 years with Graves' hyperthyroidism.

This clonotype came up many times. The chain links TRBV7-9 to TRBJ2-1, with unresolved D. Trimming cost V 6 bases and J 7 bases, with 7 bases left between them. This CDR3 is 11 amino acids long. The germline V gene encodes CDR1 SEHNR and CDR2 FQNEAQ (reference sequence). The CDR3 DNA follows: TGTGCCAGCAGTTCAGGAAATGAGCAGTTCTTC. Amino acid sequence: CASSSGNEQFF.

This clonotype appeared a few times. V and J are TRBV30 and TRBJ1-5, with D possibly TRBD1 on 6 matching bases. CDR1 and CDR2 from the germline V gene are GTSNPN and SVGIG (reference sequence). V lost 4 bases, J lost 5 bases, and 12 bases lay in between. This CDR3 contains 13 residues. The CDR3 bases are TGTGCCTGGACCCATGACAGGTATCAGCCCCAGCATTTT. Translated: CAWTHDRYQPQHF. The variable domain in full, completed from reference TRBV30 and TRBJ1-5, reads SQTIHQWPATLVQPVGSPLSLECTVEGTSNPNLYWYRQAAGRGLQLLFYSVGIGQISSEVPQNLSASRPQDRQFILSSKKLLLSDSGFYLCAWTHDRYQPQHFGDGTRLSIL.

The chain links TRBV29-1 to TRBJ2-7, with D perhaps being TRBD1 or TRBD2 (6 bases each). TRBJ2-1 explains the end of the DNA better; the J call may be wrong. Germline V lookup: CDR1 SQVTM, CDR2 ANQGSEA. This CDR3 contains 12 residues. Written as DNA, the CDR3 is TGCAGGGGGGGCAGCTCCTACAATGAGCAGTTCTTC. Protein product: CRGGSSYNEQFF.

V is TRBV7-8 and J is TRBJ2-7; 8 positions agree with TRBD2. CDR3 length: 15 amino acids. Germline values: CDR1 SGHVS, CDR2 FQNEAQ. The J segment lost 6 bases and the V segment lost 5 bases, leaving 12 bases of the junction unmatched. CDR3 DNA sequence: TGTGCCAGCAGCCCCACACCGACTAGCGTTACCGAGCAGTACTTC. Translated: CASSPTPTSVTEQYF.

The chain links TRBV4-2 to TRBJ1-1, with D unclear. The CDR3 covers 14 residues. V gave up 6 bases and J gave up 11 bases, with 22 bases separating them. In germline, CDR1 is LGHNA, CDR2 YNFKEQ. CDR3 coding DNA: TGTGCCAGCAGGCCGGGAGGGAGGGCCGGATGGGCTTTCTTT. As protein: CASRPGGRAGWAFF.

In this sample, this clonotype turned up a few times. CDR3 amino acids: CSARDRGTTLNEQFF. As DNA, the CDR3 is TGCAGTGCTAGAGATCGTGGGACTACCTTGAATGAGCAGTTCTTC. V and J are TRBV20-1 and TRBJ2-1, with TRBD2 matching over 7 bases. Germline V gene data show CDR1 as DFQATT and CDR2 as SNEGSKA (reference sequence). Trimming at V came to 0 bases and at J to 7 bases, leaving 9 bases not matched to a gene. CDR3 size: 15 residues.

This clonotype was picked up many times. The V and J genes are TRBV5-1 and TRBJ2-5, with TRBD1 identical over 7 bases. Germline V lookup: CDR1 SGHRS, CDR2 YFSETQ. V was clipped by 4 bases and J by 2 bases; unmatched bases: 5. CDR3 length equals 14 residues. The CDR3 here is CASSRQGQQETQYF. The CDR3 DNA reads as TGCGCCAGCAGCCGCCAGGGACAGCAAGAGACCCAGTACTTC.

This clonotype was seen more than once but under ten times. V usage is TRBV2 and J usage is TRBJ2-7; 11 nucleotides agree with TRBD2. Losses at the gene ends were 5 bases for V and 2 bases for J; bases not matched to a gene: 8. The V gene's germline CDR1 is SNHLY and CDR2 FYNNEI. The CDR3 extends over 16 amino acids. CDR3 nucleotide sequence: TGTGCCAGCAGTTTCCTACTAGCGGGAGTTGCCTACGAGCAGTACTTC. Protein product: CASSFLLAGVAYEQYF.

This clonotype was counted ten times or more. The chain is built from TRBV12-3 or TRBV12-4 and TRBJ1-2, with D possibly matching TRBD1 (6 bases). The CDR3 has 11 amino acids. V lost 6 bases, J lost 7 bases, and 9 bases lay in between. CDR3 protein: CASSSRGGYTF. The CDR3 DNA reads as TGTGCCAGCAGCTCCAGGGGTGGCTACACCTTC.

There are many counts of this clonotype. The chain couples TRBV20-1 to TRBJ2-2; 9 positions match TRBD2. The CDR3 contains 15 residues. Trimming at V came to 0 bases and at J to 3 bases, leaving 2 bases not matched to a gene. The germline V gene has CDR1 DFQATT and CDR2 SNEGSKA (reference sequence). Here the CDR3 DNA reads TGCAGTGCTAGAGACGCGGGGGGGGACACCGGGGAGCTGTTTTTT. Protein product: CSARDAGGDTGELFF.